The table lists the clone carrying this T cell receptor (beta chain) with a few counts. The data were taken from a study of cytomegalovirus exposure and HLA in healthy donors. The PCR had 60 Vbeta and 13 Jbeta primers. The method was immunoSEQ multiplex PCR; TCRdb's version includes in-frame clones alone and lacks a portion of them. The table lists 100,000 to 140,000 clones, approximately 79% of them singletons. CDR1 is SNHLY and CDR2 is FYNNEI in the germline V gene. V lost 8 bases, J lost 3 bases, and 11 bases lay in between. The CDR3 runs to 14 residues. The TCR sequence derives from a man younger than 35 in good health and CMV-seronegative. The chain has TRBV2 and TRBJ2-6; no definite D call. Sample: PBMCs. In DNA form, the CDR3 reads TGTGCCAGCGAGCCCCCTCTTGGGGCCAACGTCCTGACTTTC. Encoded protein: CASEPPLGANVLTF.